Below are 19 T cell receptor beta chains sequenced from a single sample in a study of cytomegalovirus exposure and HLA in healthy donors. Primers for the PCR totalled 60 Vbeta and 13 Jbeta. Repertoires were generated with immunoSEQ multiplex PCR, while TCRdb's copy carries only in-frame clones and drops some. The table records about 100,000 clones, approximately 76% of them present only once. The sample consisted of PBMCs. The source of these receptors is a middle-aged man in good health and CMV-seropositive.

V and J are TRBV2 and TRBJ1-5; 7 nucleotides agree with TRBD1. V was clipped by 8 bases and J by 3 bases; unmatched bases: 4. There are 13 residues in the CDR3. CDR1 is SNHLY and CDR2 is FYNNEI in the germline V gene. The CDR3 sequence: CASGGQLNQPQHF. Written as DNA, the CDR3 is TGTGCCAGCGGGGGACAGCTCAATCAGCCCCAGCATTTT.

A few counts support this clone. This chain uses TRBV4-1 with TRBJ1-1; maybe TRBD1 (6 bases). The CDR3 consists of 14 residues. Germline V gene lookup returns CDR1 MGHRA and CDR2 YSYEKL. V dropped 4 bases and J dropped 1 base, with 10 bases sitting between them. In DNA form, the CDR3 reads TGCGCCAGCAGCCCGGGACACCAGAACACTGAAGCTTTCTTT. The encoded protein is CASSPGHQNTEAFF.

The chain is built from TRBV11-2 and TRBJ2-1; the D gene is possibly TRBD1 (5 bases). Trimming shortened V by 0 bases and J by 6 bases, and 12 bases separated the two germline ends. Germline V CDR1 and CDR2: SGHAT, FQNNGV. The CDR3 sequence is 15 residues long. The CDR3 DNA is TGTGCCAGCAGCTTAGATCGGCCCAGGGCCAATGAGCAGTTCTTC. It encodes CASSLDRPRANEQFF. Full variable domain (missing parts from reference TRBV11-2 and TRBJ2-1): EAGVAQSPRYKIIEKRQSVAFWCNPISGHATLYWYQQILGQGPKLLIQFQNNGVVDDSQLPKDRFSAERLKGVDSTLKIQPAKLEDSAVYLCASSLDRPRANEQFFGPGTRLTVL.

The chain combines TRBV9 with TRBJ1-2; possibly TRBD1 for D (5 bases). CDR3 length: 15 residues. Germline V gene sequence: CDR1 SGDLS, CDR2 YYNGEE. Trimming took 4 bases from V and 5 from J, leaving 18 bases between them. The CDR3 loop is CASSTNSGEGYGYTF. The CDR3 DNA sequence: TGTGCCAGCAGCACCAACTCGGGGGAGGGATATGGCTACACCTTC.

CDR3 nucleotides: TGCAGCGCCGCCGCCCAGGGGGCGCGAAGGACCTACGAGCAGTACTTC. Protein sequence: CSAAAQGARRTYEQYF. The chain carries TRBV29-1 and TRBJ2-7; 8 nucleotides align to TRBD1. This CDR3 contains 16 residues. V lost 7 bases to trimming and J lost 2 bases; unmatched junction nucleotides: 16. Germline CDR1 and CDR2: SQVTM and ANQGSEA.

This chain uses TRBV4-1 with TRBJ1-2; the D gene is possibly TRBD1 (6 bases). Per the germline V gene, CDR1 is MGHRA and CDR2 is YSYEKL. Trimming stripped 3 bases from V and 2 bases from J, with 10 bases between. This CDR3 comprises 14 residues. The CDR3 sequence is CASSQVGQNYGYTF. The CDR3 bases are TGCGCCAGCAGCCAGGTCGGACAGAACTATGGCTACACCTTC.

The rearrangement joins TRBV15 to TRBJ2-5; 9 bases map to TRBD1. CDR3 length equals 15 residues. Germline lookup yields CDR1 LNHNV and CDR2 YYDKDF (reference sequence). Trimming took 0 bases from V and 7 from J; bases not matched to a gene: 6. The CDR3 reads CATSRDGRQGGTQYF. CDR3 coding DNA: TGTGCCACCAGCAGAGATGGCAGACAGGGGGGGACCCAGTACTTC.

This clone was seen a handful of times. J is TRBJ1-2 and V is TRBV4-1, with a possible D match to TRBD1 (5 bases). V gave up 1 base and J gave up 6 bases, with 15 bases separating them. This CDR3 has 15 amino acids. CDR1 is MGHRA, CDR2 YSYEKL, per germline. Here the CDR3 DNA reads TGCGCCAGCAGCCAAGGGGCCGGCGCGGGGGATGGCTACACCTTC. This gives the protein CASSQGAGAGDGYTF.

The chain couples TRBV2 to TRBJ1-6, with unresolved D. V gave up 0 bases and J gave up 3 bases, with 6 bases separating them. CDR1 and CDR2 (germline): SNHLY, FYNNEI. This CDR3 comprises 15 residues. The CDR3 loop reads CASSEARDYNSPLHF. The DNA for the CDR3 is TGTGCCAGCAGTGAAGCGCGGGACTATAATTCACCCCTCCACTTT.

This rearrangement joins TRBV6-5 to TRBJ2-7; D uncertain. Trimming removed 5 bases from V and 3 bases from J, with 5 bases in between. There are 11 residues in the CDR3. Per germline, CDR1 MNHEY and CDR2 SVGAGI. CDR3 bases: TGTGCCAGCAGTATCCTCTACGAGCAGTACTTC. This sequence encodes CASSILYEQYF.

The chain links TRBV6-1 to TRBJ1-1; D is perhaps TRBD1 (5 bases). From germline, CDR1 is MNHNS and CDR2 SASEGT. CDR3 length: 11 amino acids. With 6 bases removed from V and 7 bases from J, the gap between germline ends came to 9 bases. The CDR3 here is CASRGGDEAFF. DNA of the CDR3: TGTGCCAGCAGGGGGGGTGATGAAGCTTTCTTT.

This clone appeared once. The chain joins TRBV10-3 to TRBJ2-7; TRBD2 might be the D (5 bases). V shed 1 base and J shed 9 bases, with 10 bases lying between them. The CDR3 is made up of 12 amino acids. The germline V gene encodes CDR1 ENHRY and CDR2 SYGVKD. CDR3 sequence reads: CAISEWREGQYF. For the CDR3, the DNA is TGTGCCATCAGTGAGTGGCGAGAGGGGCAGTACTTC.

This clone was detected only a few times. This rearrangement joins TRBV2 to TRBJ2-2; 10 bases map to TRBD2. The CDR3 has 17 amino acids. From germline, CDR1 is SNHLY and CDR2 FYNNEI. The V gene end was trimmed by 7 bases and the J gene end by 0 bases; junction bases not matched to a gene: 8. Written as DNA, the CDR3 is TGTGCCAGCAAGGGGGCTAGCGGGAGCGCGAACACCGGGGAGCTGTTTTTT. Encoded protein: CASKGASGSANTGELFF.

The chain employs TRBV29-1 and TRBJ2-7; TRBD2 agrees at 16 bases. The J segment lost 0 bases and the V segment lost 6 bases, leaving 8 bases of the junction unmatched. The CDR3 contains 17 residues. Germline-derived CDR1 and CDR2 are SQVTM and ANQGSEA. The CDR3 nucleotides are TGCAGCGTGCTGGGACTAGCGGGAGGGCCTTTCTCCTACGAGCAGTACTTC. Its translation: CSVLGLAGGPFSYEQYF.

The chain links TRBV2 to TRBJ2-3; 8 positions agree with TRBD1. This CDR3 comprises 13 residues. Trimming took 6 bases from V and 4 from J; bases not matched to a gene: 3. Germline V gene data show CDR1 as SNHLY and CDR2 as FYNNEI. CDR3 DNA: TGTGCCAGCAGAGGACAGGGCTCAGATACGCAGTATTTT. Amino acids: CASRGQGSDTQYF. Full variable domain (remainder filled in from reference TRBV2 and TRBJ2-3): EPEVTQTPSHQVTQMGQEVILRCVPISNHLYFYWYRQILGQKVEFLVSFYNNEISEKSEIFDDQFSVERPDGSNFTLKIRSTKLEDSAMYFCASRGQGSDTQYFGPGTRLTVL.

The chain links TRBV4-3 to TRBJ2-4; 8 bases are shared with TRBD1. CDR3 length equals 17 residues. The J segment lost 1 base and the V segment lost 4 bases, leaving 9 bases of the junction unmatched. CDR1 and CDR2 from the germline V gene are LGHNA and YSLEER. DNA of the CDR3: TGCGCCAGCAGCCGACAGGGGCTTGCAAAGGCCAAAAACATTCAGTACTTC. It translates to CASSRQGLAKAKNIQYF.

This chain uses TRBV5-1 with TRBJ2-1, with 11 positions matching TRBD2. Germline values: CDR1 SGHRS, CDR2 YFSETQ. V lost 0 bases and J lost 10; bases outside the gene matches: 3. The CDR3 is 14 amino acids. The CDR3 DNA reads as TGCGCCAGCAGCTTGGTCGGGACTAGCGGAGAGCAGTTCTTC. This encodes CASSLVGTSGEQFF.

The gene calls are TRBV9 and TRBJ1-2; no clear D. Germline V gene lookup returns CDR1 SGDLS and CDR2 YYNGEE. This CDR3 region has 16 residues. Trimming took 1 base from V and 9 from J, leaving 22 bases between them. The CDR3 DNA reads TGTGCCAGCAGCGTAAACCTTGCTCGGGAAAGCTGGCGCTACACCTTC. It yields the protein CASSVNLARESWRYTF.

CDR3 coding DNA: TGTGCCAGCAGTCCCCGACAGGGGAGGAATGGCTACACCTTC. Amino acids: CASSPRQGRNGYTF. V usage is TRBV2 and J usage is TRBJ1-2; 8 bases align to TRBD1. There are 14 residues in the CDR3. Looked up from germline, CDR1 is SNHLY and CDR2 is FYNNEI. V gave up 5 bases and J gave up 6 bases; unmatched junction bases: 8.